These T cell receptor beta chains were read from a single sample in a study of CD8 T cells in Susac syndrome. MiXCR, run by TCRdb on the immunoSEQ multiplex PCR reads, gives a single entry per CDR3 protein. The table has 200,000 to 250,000 distinct CDR3 sequences, 90% to 95% seen once. Sequencing was performed on CD4+ T cells from PBMCs. The source of these receptors is a human donor with multiple sclerosis. CDR3s include the opening cysteine and the closing phenylalanine or tryptophan. D genes are given only for firm matches. Some rows mark clone size as missing; the rest say once, few, many or name a class of expanded clone.

v_gene	abundance	j_gene	d_gene	CDR3nt	CDR3aa
TRBV5-4	NA	TRBJ2-2	NA	TGTGCCAGCAGCCCACCCTCCACGGGGGTCTACACCGGGGAGCTGTTTTTT	CASSPPSTGVYTGELFF
TRBV29-1	NA	TRBJ2-1	NA	TGCAGCGAGAGGGGTGGTGGGAATGAGCAGTTCTTC	CSERGGGNEQFF
TRBV3-1	NA	TRBJ1-5	NA	TGTGCCAGCAGCCAATACGGGGATCATCAGCCCCAGCATTTT	CASSQYGDHQPQHF
TRBV5-1	NA	TRBJ2-2	NA	TGCGCCAGCAGCTTGGACCGGACTGGGGCCGGGGAGCTGTTTTTT	CASSLDRTGAGELFF
TRBV18	NA	TRBJ2-2	NA	TGTGCCAGCTCACCCGGCGGAGGGGCGAACACCGGGGAGCTGTTTTTT	CASSPGGGANTGELFF
TRBV24-1	NA	TRBJ2-1	TRBD2	TGTGCCACCAGTGATCCAGGACTAGCGGGAGGCGGGTACAATGAGCAGTTCTTC	CATSDPGLAGGGYNEQFF
TRBV5-1	once	TRBJ2-3	NA	TGCGCCAGCAGCTTGGTTGGGGCAGGGACCACAGATACGCAGTATTTT	CASSLVGAGTTDTQYF
TRBV20-1	NA	TRBJ1-1	TRBD1	TGCAGTGAGGCCGGGACAGGGTCGGACACTGAAGCTTTCTTT	CSEAGTGSDTEAFF
TRBV18	NA	TRBJ2-1	NA	TGTGCCAGCTCACCAGGGAATGAGCAGTTCTTC	CASSPGNEQFF
TRBV29-1	NA	TRBJ2-3	TRBD2	TGCAGCGTGGTCCTAGCGGGGTCCACAGATACGCAGTATTTT	CSVVLAGSTDTQYF
TRBV3-1	once	TRBJ2-7	TRBD2	TGTGCCAGCACCCACATGCCGGGGGGCTACGAGCAGTACTTC	CASTHMPGGYEQYF
TRBV30	once	TRBJ2-1	NA	TGTGCCGGTTACTCCTACAATGAGCAGTTCTTC	CAGYSYNEQFF
TRBV11-2	NA	TRBJ2-1	NA	TGTGCCAGCACCTACCTGGCGGGGTCTCCCTACAATGAGCAGTTCTTC	CASTYLAGSPYNEQFF
TRBV23-1	once	TRBJ2-3	TRBD2	TGCGCCAGCAACCGACTAGCGGGGGGGTTTACAGATACGCAGTATTTT	CASNRLAGGFTDTQYF
TRBV5-4	once	TRBJ2-3	TRBD2	TGTGCCAGCACCGGCAGCGGGAGGACTTACACAGATACGCAGTATTTT	CASTGSGRTYTDTQYF
TRBV7-3	NA	TRBJ2-7	NA	TGTGCCAGCAGCCCCCCGGGGGTCATCCACGAGCAGTACTTC	CASSPPGVIHEQYF
TRBV6-5	NA	TRBJ2-5	NA	TGTGCCAGCAGTGGGGGGACCGAGACCCAGTACTTC	CASSGGTETQYF
TRBV12-3/TRBV12-4	NA	TRBJ1-5	TRBD1	TGTGCCAGCAGCCTCGAAACCGGGACAGGGGGCGGTTATCAGCCCCAGCATTTT	CASSLETGTGGGYQPQHF
TRBV29-1	NA	TRBJ2-5	TRBD1	TGCAGCGTTGACGAAACGACAGGGGGAGAGACCCAGTACTTC	CSVDETTGGETQYF
TRBV28	NA	TRBJ2-4	NA	TGTGCCAGCGGGAACATTCAGTACTTC	CASGNIQYF
TRBV19	NA	TRBJ1-5	TRBD1	TGTGCCAGTAGTCCTACAGGGGGTAGTAGCAATCAGCCCCAGCATTTT	CASSPTGGSSNQPQHF
TRBV27	NA	TRBJ2-5	NA	TGTGCCAGCAGTTTTCGGCTTGGCTGGGGAGAGACCCAGTACTTC	CASSFRLGWGETQYF
TRBV19	NA	TRBJ1-1	NA	TGTGCCAGTAGTAGGCGGGGTTCAGACACTGAAGCTTTCTTT	CASSRRGSDTEAFF
TRBV3-1	NA	TRBJ2-3	NA	TGTGCCAGCAGCCAAGGGTGGCAGGGGGATACGCAGTATTTT	CASSQGWQGDTQYF
TRBV6-1	NA	TRBJ2-3	NA	TGTGCCAGCATGTCGGGGAGGTTCTTCGGAGATACGCAGTATTTT	CASMSGRFFGDTQYF
TRBV2	NA	TRBJ1-2	TRBD1	TGTGCCAACTCCTTCGGACAGGGGAAACAAGGTGGCTACACCTTC	CANSFGQGKQGGYTF
TRBV5-1	NA	TRBJ2-2	TRBD1	TGCGCCAGCAGCTTGGGGGACAGTGACACCGGGGAGCTGTTTTTT	CASSLGDSDTGELFF
TRBV5-4	NA	TRBJ2-3	TRBD2	TGTGCCAGCAGCGGCGGGGGGGGACTCCCAGATACGCAGTATTTT	CASSGGGGLPDTQYF
TRBV7-2	NA	TRBJ2-6	NA	TGTGCCAGCAGCCGAACGACGGGACGAGGCTCTGGGGCCAACGTCCTGACTTTC	CASSRTTGRGSGANVLTF
TRBV19	NA	TRBJ1-1	NA	TGTGCCAGTAGTCAAAAAAGAGACACTGAAGCTTTCTTT	CASSQKRDTEAFF
TRBV11-3	NA	TRBJ2-3	NA	TGTGCCAGCAGCCTGGCGGGTTTGCTTGATACGCAGTATTTT	CASSLAGLLDTQYF
TRBV6-1	NA	TRBJ2-6	NA	TGTGCCAGCAGTCCCCAGGTTCGCTCTGGGGCCAACGTCCTGACTTTC	CASSPQVRSGANVLTF
TRBV19	once	TRBJ2-2	NA	TGTGCCAGCCACCCCGATTCCGGGTACACCGGGGAGCTGTTTTTT	CASHPDSGYTGELFF
TRBV7-9	NA	TRBJ2-7	TRBD1	TGTGCCAGCAGCGGGACAGCCTTTAGCTCCTACGAGCAGTACTTC	CASSGTAFSSYEQYF
TRBV6-5	NA	TRBJ1-2	NA	TGTGCCAGCAGTAGTACACTAAACTATGGCTACACCTTC	CASSSTLNYGYTF
TRBV7-2	NA	TRBJ2-5	TRBD1	TGTGCCAGCAGCCTCGACAGGGGGCATGAGACCCAGTACTTC	CASSLDRGHETQYF
TRBV28	NA	TRBJ2-7	NA	TGTGCCAGCAGTTTAGTTTCGGACACCCGGGAGCAGTACTTC	CASSLVSDTREQYF
TRBV30	NA	TRBJ1-1	NA	TGTGCCTGGAGTGTACATGGGGGTGGCACTGAAGCTTTCTTT	CAWSVHGGGTEAFF
TRBV2	NA	TRBJ2-3	NA	TGTGCCAGCAGTGTGCGGGGCACAGATACGCAGTATTTT	CASSVRGTDTQYF
TRBV5-4	NA	TRBJ2-7	TRBD1	TGTGCCAGCAGCTTGAACAGGGGGGACGAGCAGTACTTC	CASSLNRGDEQYF
TRBV27	NA	TRBJ1-5	NA	TGTGCCAGCAGTAACAGACAGGGCAATCAGCCCCAGCATTTT	CASSNRQGNQPQHF
TRBV21-1	NA	TRBJ2-7	NA	TGTGCCAGCAGCAAAGACCACGAGCAGTACTTC	CASSKDHEQYF
TRBV20-1	NA	TRBJ1-1	NA	TGCAGTGCTAGTGACGTTTGGGGGGAGAACACTGAAGCTTTCTTT	CSASDVWGENTEAFF
TRBV7-2	NA	TRBJ2-7	TRBD2	TGTGCCAGCAGCTTAAGACTAGCGGGCTACGAGCAGTACTTC	CASSLRLAGYEQYF